Below are 29 T cell receptor beta chains sequenced from a single sample in a study of OX40 agonist ivuxolimab in advanced cancers. Clones were read by immunoSEQ multiplex PCR, and TCRdb kept only the in-frame ones, dropping some. There are 86,000 or so clones in the sample; roughly nine tenths occur only once, and approximately 3% lies in the top ten. The specimen comprised CD4+ or CD8+ T cells sorted from blood, sampled in a trial of the OX40 agonist ivuxolimab. These receptor sequences come from an adult with an advanced solid tumor such as melanoma, head and neck, liver or kidney cancer.

This chain uses TRBV2 with TRBJ2-1, with 9 bases fitting TRBD2. Germline V CDR1 and CDR2: SNHLY, FYNNEI. CDR3 size: 15 residues. Unmatched junction bases numbered 5, after V lost 6 bases and J lost 2 bases. DNA for the CDR3: TGTGCCAGCAGCAGGCGGGGGGGCGCCTACAATGAGCAGTTCTTC. Translation gives CASSRRGGAYNEQFF.

The chain uses TRBV11-2 and TRBJ1-1; the D is unclear. Trimming stripped 3 bases from V and 4 bases from J, with 12 bases between. CDR3 length: 14 amino acids. Germline loops: CDR1 SGHAT, CDR2 FQNNGV. The CDR3 sequence is CASSLSHGGTEAFF. CDR3 coding DNA: TGTGCCAGCAGCTTGTCACACGGAGGCACTGAAGCTTTCTTT.

The chain uses TRBV7-6 and TRBJ2-5; D gene ambiguous. The CDR3 consists of 15 residues. V lost 6 bases and J 2 bases, leaving 16 bases between the germline ends. The germline V gene encodes CDR1 SGHVS and CDR2 FNYEAQ. The CDR3 nucleotides are TGTGCCAGCAGGTATACGGACCCGATGCAAGAGACCCAGTACTTC. It codes for CASRYTDPMQETQYF.

The chain recombines TRBV5-1 with TRBJ2-3; D unresolved. V was trimmed by 2 bases and J by 4 bases, leaving 5 bases between them. Germline assignment: CDR1 SGHRS and CDR2 YFSETQ. The CDR3 has 12 amino acids. The CDR3 loop reads CASSFYPDTQYF. Here the CDR3 DNA reads TGCGCCAGCAGCTTCTATCCAGATACGCAGTATTTT. Variable domain in full (rest from reference TRBV5-1 and TRBJ2-3): KAGVTQTPRYLIKTRGQQVTLSCSPISGHRSVSWYQQTPGQGLQFLFEYFSETQRNKGNFPGRFSGRQFSNSRSEMNVSTLELGDSALYLCASSFYPDTQYFGPGTRLTVL.

V gene TRBV5-1 combines with J gene TRBJ1-2; D gene unclear. The CDR3 has 14 residues. The V gene's germline CDR1 is SGHRS and CDR2 YFSETQ. V was shortened by 4 bases and J by 3 bases, with 13 bases between the two germline ends. The DNA for the CDR3 is TGCGCCAGCAGCCCCTATAACAGCTACTATGGCTACACCTTC. As protein: CASSPYNSYYGYTF.

The CDR3 sequence is CASSRMGQLANEQFF. CDR3 coding DNA: TGTGCCAGCAGCCGTATGGGACAGCTAGCAAATGAGCAGTTCTTC. The chain links TRBV7-2 to TRBJ2-1; 7 bases are a match to TRBD1. Per germline, CDR1 SGHTA and CDR2 FQGNSA. V dropped 5 bases and J dropped 7; count of bases not matched to a gene: 11. This CDR3 is built from 15 residues.

This rearrangement joins TRBV4-1 to TRBJ1-5, with 10 bases aligning to TRBD1. Germline CDR1 reads MGHRA; CDR2 reads YSYEKL. The CDR3 length is 19 residues. V lost 5 bases to trimming and J lost 6 bases; unmatched junction nucleotides: 19. CDR3 sequence reads: CASSTRSGTGASFVQPQHF. The CDR3 nucleotides read TGCGCCAGCAGCACTAGATCCGGGACAGGGGCCAGTTTCGTTCAGCCCCAGCATTTT.

V and J are TRBV6-6 and TRBJ1-5; D may be TRBD1 (5 bases). The V end was cut by 6 bases, the J end by 0 bases, with 15 bases between. The V gene's germline CDR1 is MNHNY and CDR2 SVGAGI (reference sequence). This CDR3 has 16 residues. The CDR3 loop is CASRPPGLVSNQPQHF. As DNA, the CDR3 is TGTGCCAGCAGGCCGCCGGGGCTAGTTAGCAATCAGCCCCAGCATTTT.

The chain employs TRBV6-5 and TRBJ1-2, with unresolved D. There are 14 residues in the CDR3. CDR1 is MNHEY, CDR2 SVGAGI, per germline. V lost 2 bases and J lost 5, with 12 bases in between. In nucleotides, the CDR3 is TGTGCCAGCAGTTACATCCCTTCGCAGTATGGCTACACCTTC. Translation: CASSYIPSQYGYTF.

The V and J genes are TRBV7-8 and TRBJ2-5; 7 nucleotides line up with TRBD2. Germline CDR1 reads SGHVS; CDR2 reads FQNEAQ. J lost 1 base, V lost 0 bases, and 2 bases had no gene match. The CDR3 is 15 amino acids. The CDR3 nucleotides are TGTGCCAGCAGCTTAGCGCGGGGGTTCCAAGAGACCCAGTACTTC. This gives the protein CASSLARGFQETQYF.

The count of this clone is one. The CDR3 protein is CASSRGQSNTEAFF. The DNA of the CDR3 is TGTGCCAGCAGCCGGGGACAGAGCAACACTGAAGCTTTCTTT. This rearrangement joins TRBV5-4 to TRBJ1-1; 7 bases agree with TRBD1. V lost 4 bases, J lost 2 bases, and 5 bases stayed unmatched. This CDR3 has 14 residues. Germline V CDR1 and CDR2: SGHNT, YYREEE (reference sequence).

J is TRBJ2-4 and V is TRBV30; 7 bases align to TRBD1. The V gene's germline CDR1 is GTSNPN and CDR2 SVGIG (reference sequence). The CDR3 has 15 residues. V dropped 4 bases and J dropped 12; count of bases not matched to a gene: 18. DNA for the CDR3: TGTGCCTGGACGCAAAAGGGGGCCACAGGGATCGGTCAGTACTTC. Residues: CAWTQKGATGIGQYF.

This chain links TRBV7-2 with TRBJ1-4, with TRBD1 as a possible D gene (6 bases). The CDR3 is 14 amino acids. Per germline, CDR1 SGHTA and CDR2 FQGNSA. V was trimmed by 3 bases and J by 4 bases, leaving 9 bases between them. The CDR3 bases are TGTGCCAGCAGCTTTAAGGGGGGTAATGAAAAACTGTTTTTT. This codes for CASSFKGGNEKLFF.

This chain connects TRBV19 to TRBJ2-2; the D is unclear. The V gene's germline CDR1 is LNHDA and CDR2 SQIVND (reference sequence). This CDR3 has 15 residues. Trimming took 7 bases from V and 4 from J, leaving 16 bases between them. The CDR3 here is CASTFDHPSTGELFF. The CDR3 nucleotides read TGTGCCAGTACATTCGACCACCCCTCCACCGGGGAGCTGTTTTTT. Filled out from reference TRBV19 and TRBJ2-2, the complete variable domain reads DGGITQSPKYLFRKEGQNVTLSCEQNLNHDAMYWYRQDPGQGLRLIYYSQIVNDFQKGDIAEGYSVSREKKESFPLTVTSAQKNPTAFYLCASTFDHPSTGELFFGEGSRLTVL.

The J gene is TRBJ1-3, the V gene TRBV7-2; tentatively, D is TRBD1 (5 bases). CDR3 length: 16 residues. Germline CDR1 SGHTA, CDR2 FQGNSA. The germline V and J ends were trimmed by 3 bases and 4 bases, with 16 bases remaining between them. The CDR3 protein is CASSFGPGRGGNTIYF. In DNA, the CDR3 is TGTGCCAGCAGCTTTGGCCCGGGGAGGGGAGGAAACACCATATATTTT.

The chain is built from TRBV5-8 and TRBJ1-4, with D unclear. V was shortened by 0 bases and J by 6 bases, with 12 bases between the two germline ends. Per germline, CDR1 SGHTS and CDR2 YDEGEE. The CDR3 runs 15 residues. The DNA of the CDR3 is TGTGCCAGCAGCTTGGGGAGAGAACTGGATGAAAAACTGTTTTTT. As protein: CASSLGRELDEKLFF.

J is TRBJ1-2 and V is TRBV27; no reliable D call. The CDR3 contains 14 residues. Trimming cost V 0 bases and J 7 bases, with 12 bases left between them. Germline CDR1 is MNHEY and CDR2 is SMNVEV (reference sequence). CDR3 loop: CASSLSQAIVGYTF. CDR3 bases: TGTGCCAGCAGTTTATCGCAGGCTATTGTTGGCTACACCTTC.

The CDR3 nucleotides read TGTGCCAGCAGCTCCTGGACAGAGATTTACGAGCAGTACTTC. This sequence encodes CASSSWTEIYEQYF. This chain connects TRBV7-2 to TRBJ2-7; D might be TRBD1 (6 bases). Deletions cut 4 bases from V and 4 bases from J, with 14 bases between. The CDR3 runs to 14 residues. Germline lookup yields CDR1 SGHTA and CDR2 FQGNSA.

The chain couples TRBV19 to TRBJ2-1; 9 bases align to TRBD2. With 6 bases clipped from V and 4 bases from J, the junction kept 16 bases outside the gene matches. Germline V gives CDR1 LNHDA, CDR2 SQIVND (reference sequence). This CDR3 comprises 18 residues. CDR3 loop: CASRKGLAGTGDYNEQFF. CDR3 DNA sequence: TGTGCCAGTAGAAAGGGGCTAGCGGGAACCGGAGATTACAATGAGCAGTTCTTC.

The rearrangement uses TRBV5-4 and TRBJ1-2; TRBD1 matches 8 bases. Germline assignment: CDR1 SGHNT and CDR2 YYREEE (reference sequence). The CDR3 consists of 12 residues. Germline trimming cut 4 bases from V and 8 bases from J; bases unmatched to any gene: 4. The CDR3 DNA sequence: TGTGCCAGCAGCCTGGACAGGGTCGGCTACACCTTC. Protein sequence: CASSLDRVGYTF. The full variable domain, its missing parts supplied by reference TRBV5-4 and TRBJ1-2, is ETGVTQSPTHLIKTRGQQVTLRCSSQSGHNTVSWYQQALGQGPQFIFQYYREEENGRGNFPPRFSGLQFPNYSSELNVNALELDDSALYLCASSLDRVGYTFGSGTRLTVV.

The V and J genes are TRBV5-1 and TRBJ1-3; maybe TRBD1 (5 bases). Trimming cost V 0 bases and J 2 bases, with 6 bases left between them. The CDR3 spans 14 residues. Germline V gene data show CDR1 as SGHRS and CDR2 as YFSETQ. The CDR3: CASSLGGAGNTIYF. The CDR3 DNA reads as TGCGCCAGCAGCTTGGGGGGCGCTGGAAACACCATATATTTT.

The J gene is TRBJ1-4, the V gene TRBV7-2; D is possibly TRBD1 (6 bases). Trimming took off 2 bases at V and 8 bases at J, with 15 bases between the two ends. The CDR3 covers 15 residues. Germline loops: CDR1 SGHTA, CDR2 FQGNSA. CDR3 amino acids: CASSLNGGLNEKLFF. The CDR3 coding sequence is TGTGCCAGCAGCTTAAACGGGGGGCTGAACGAAAAACTGTTTTTT.

The chain combines TRBV5-1 with TRBJ2-7; tentatively, D is TRBD1 (6 bases). V dropped 3 bases and J dropped 8 bases, with 18 bases sitting between them. This CDR3 is built from 14 residues. Germline-derived CDR1 and CDR2 are SGHRS and YFSETQ. CDR3 in amino acids: CASSSQGNPNKQYF. As DNA, the CDR3 is TGCGCCAGCAGCTCACAGGGTAATCCCAACAAGCAGTACTTC.

This rearrangement joins TRBV7-2 to TRBJ1-3, with a tentative D call TRBD1 (6 bases). Germline CDR1 is SGHTA and CDR2 is FQGNSA. CDR3 length: 15 residues. V was shortened by 1 base and J by 2 bases, with 9 bases between the two germline ends. The CDR3 bases are TGTGCCAGCAGCTTAGACAGGGCGGCTGGAAACACCATATATTTT. Its translation: CASSLDRAAGNTIYF.

The CDR3, as DNA: TGCGCCAGCAGCTTGGGGGGGGCCGGCGTTCCCTACGAGCAGTACTTC. Protein product: CASSLGGAGVPYEQYF. J is TRBJ2-7 and V is TRBV5-1; D assignment may be TRBD1 or TRBD2 (6 bases each). Per germline, CDR1 SGHRS and CDR2 YFSETQ. CDR3 size: 16 residues. V dropped 0 bases and J dropped 2 bases, with 15 bases sitting between them.

The chain has TRBV19 and TRBJ2-1; D remains unclear. CDR1 LNHDA and CDR2 SQIVND come from the germline V gene (reference sequence). The CDR3 consists of 15 residues. Trimming stripped 7 bases from V and 5 bases from J, with 18 bases between. The DNA of the CDR3 is TGTGCCAGTATCCCGACTGGTACGGGTGACAATGAGCAGTTCTTC. This gives the protein CASIPTGTGDNEQFF.

V and J are TRBV5-4 and TRBJ2-1; D call uncertain. V lost 5 bases and J lost 0, with 12 bases in between. CDR3 length: 15 amino acids. CDR1 and CDR2 from the germline V gene are SGHNT and YYREEE (reference sequence). The DNA of the CDR3 is TGTGCCAGCAGTCCATTCCTGAGCTCCTACAATGAGCAGTTCTTC. It yields the protein CASSPFLSSYNEQFF.

CDR3 DNA sequence: TGTGCCAGCAGCCCTCCCCGGGACAGCACAGATACGCAGTATTTT. It encodes CASSPPRDSTDTQYF. The genes are TRBV7-9 and TRBJ2-3; D assignment may be TRBD1 or TRBD2 (5 bases each). Trimming stripped 5 bases from V and 0 bases from J, with 12 bases between. The CDR3 loop spans 15 amino acids. CDR1 is SEHNR, CDR2 FQNEAQ, per germline (reference sequence).

The rearrangement uses TRBV6-6 and TRBJ1-1; D might be TRBD1 (5 bases). CDR3 size: 15 residues. Germline lookup yields CDR1 MNHNY and CDR2 SVGAGI (reference sequence). Trimming stripped 0 bases from V and 1 base from J, with 9 bases between. The CDR3 nucleotides are TGTGCCAGCAGTTACTCGGCAAGGGGGAACACTGAAGCTTTCTTT. This encodes CASSYSARGNTEAFF.